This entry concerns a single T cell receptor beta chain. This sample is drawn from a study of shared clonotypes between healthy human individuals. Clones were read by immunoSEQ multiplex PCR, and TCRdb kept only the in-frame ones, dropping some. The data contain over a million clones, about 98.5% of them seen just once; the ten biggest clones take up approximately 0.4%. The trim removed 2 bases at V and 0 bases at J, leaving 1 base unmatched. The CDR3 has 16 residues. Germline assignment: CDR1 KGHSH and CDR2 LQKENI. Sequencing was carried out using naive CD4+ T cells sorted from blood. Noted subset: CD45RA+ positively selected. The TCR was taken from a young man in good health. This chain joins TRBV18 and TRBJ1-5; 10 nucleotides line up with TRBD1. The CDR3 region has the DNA TGTGCCAGCTCACCAGGGACAGGGGTTAGCAATCAGCCCCAGCATTTT. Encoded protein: CASSPGTGVSNQPQHF.